Following are 18 T cell receptor beta chains from one sample sequenced in a study of T cell responses to AZD1222 COVID-19 vaccine (dated by TCRdb to about 2021). The receptor library was made with the immunoSEQ multiplex PCR assay. The immuneACCESS repertoire file appears here via TCRdb, limited to in-frame rearrangements. These files lack a portion of the clones; in checked studies, under half of the deficit traces to unresolved V genes, and the cause of the others is not known. This sample gives about 96,000 clones in total; 85% to 90% of them show up just once. The ten largest clones represent roughly 25% of the sample. The label giving this sample's time point can be read as: baseline before first vaccination. Material: peripheral blood, obtained on day 0 of AZD1222 vaccination. The source of these receptors is an adult in good health.

The rearrangement uses TRBV6-5 and TRBJ1-2, with D perhaps matching TRBD1 (5 bases). Trimming took 0 bases from V and 8 from J, leaving 13 bases between them. The CDR3 sequence is 14 residues long. CDR1 and CDR2 from the germline V gene are MNHEY and SVGAGI. The DNA of the CDR3 is TGTGCCAGCAGTTACTCGGGCAGGGCCGAGGGCTACACCTTC. It specifies CASSYSGRAEGYTF.

This chain connects TRBV5-4 to TRBJ2-1, with 11 nucleotides matching TRBD2. CDR1 is SGHNT, CDR2 YYREEE, per germline (reference sequence). The CDR3 covers 16 residues. Trimming took 0 bases from V and 7 from J; bases not matched to a gene: 6. For the CDR3, the DNA is TGTGCCAGCAGCTTGGTGTTAGCGGGAGGGCGGAATGAGCAGTTCTTC. This sequence encodes CASSLVLAGGRNEQFF. Variable domain in full (rest from reference TRBV5-4 and TRBJ2-1): ETGVTQSPTHLIKTRGQQVTLRCSSQSGHNTVSWYQQALGQGPQFIFQYYREEENGRGNFPPRFSGLQFPNYSSELNVNALELDDSALYLCASSLVLAGGRNEQFFGPGTRLTVL.

This clone is a singleton in its sample. The V call is TRBV5-1, the J call TRBJ2-2; tentative D call: TRBD2 (5 bases). Trimming cost V 7 bases and J 3 bases, with 13 bases left between them. The CDR3 has 14 residues. CDR1 SGHRS and CDR2 YFSETQ come from the germline V gene. The CDR3 DNA sequence: TGCGCCAGCGGGCTAGAGGGCTACACCGGGGAGCTGTTTTTT. Translated: CASGLEGYTGELFF.

This clone appeared a single time. The V and J genes are TRBV11-3 and TRBJ2-1; 7 bases match TRBD1. Per germline, CDR1 SGHNT and CDR2 YENEEA. J lost 2 bases, V lost 1 base, and 5 bases had no gene match. The CDR3 loop spans 16 amino acids. CDR3 nucleotide sequence: TGTGCCAGCAGCTTAGGGAGTCAGGGGGCCTACAATGAGCAGTTCTTC. Its protein product is CASSLGSQGAYNEQFF.

The chain recombines TRBV4-3 with TRBJ2-3, with TRBD2 matching over 8 bases. Per the germline V gene, CDR1 is LGHNA and CDR2 is YSLEER. V lost 0 bases and J lost 5; bases outside the gene matches: 13. The CDR3 extends over 18 amino acids. CDR3 nucleotide sequence: TGCGCCAGCAGCCAAGACAGGGTCAGGGCGGGAGGAGTAGATACGCAGTATTTT. Translation gives CASSQDRVRAGGVDTQYF.

This clone has a handful of counts. The chain has TRBV11-3 and TRBJ2-2; the match to TRBD2 covers 8 bases. The CDR3 is 18 residues long. Germline trimming cut 0 bases from V and 6 bases from J; bases unmatched to any gene: 12. Germline CDR1 and CDR2: SGHNT and YENEEA. CDR3 in amino acids: CASSLERGPGLVSGELFF. Written as DNA, the CDR3 is TGTGCCAGCAGCTTAGAACGGGGGCCGGGACTAGTGTCCGGGGAGCTGTTTTTT.

The chain uses TRBV6-5 and TRBJ1-3; unclear D gene. Trimming removed 7 bases at V and 0 bases at J, with 13 bases between. Germline CDR1 is MNHEY and CDR2 is SVGAGI. The CDR3 has 15 residues. The CDR3 bases are TGTGCCAGCACCGACGGACGCTTCTCTGGAAACACCATATATTTT. Its protein product is CASTDGRFSGNTIYF.

V gene TRBV4-3 combines with J gene TRBJ2-3; D not resolved. This CDR3 contains 15 residues. The V end lost 1 base, the J end lost 2 bases, and 10 bases lay between the germline ends. The germline gives CDR1 LGHNA, CDR2 YSLEER. Here the CDR3 reads CASSQGASVTDTQYF. CDR3 coding DNA: TGCGCCAGCAGCCAAGGGGCGAGCGTCACAGATACGCAGTATTTT.

The CDR3 region has the DNA TGTGCCAGCAGCAAAGGAGGGAGGGCCAAAAACATTCAGTACTTC. Its translation is CASSKGGRAKNIQYF. The chain uses TRBV21-1 and TRBJ2-4; TRBD2, as called in the table, went unchecked against the DNA. TRBV21-1 is a pseudogene locus. The CDR3 contains 15 residues.

The rearrangement joins TRBV24-1 to TRBJ1-5; D gene uncertain. The germline V gene has CDR1 KGHDR and CDR2 SFDVKD. This CDR3 region has 16 residues. V lost 2 bases to trimming and J lost 0 bases, with 10 bases between them. CDR3 sequence reads: CATSDSGRTSNQPQHF. As DNA, the CDR3 is TGTGCCACCAGTGATTCAGGAAGAACTAGCAATCAGCCCCAGCATTTT.

J is TRBJ1-4 and V is TRBV19; D is possibly TRBD1 (5 bases). The V end lost 5 bases, the J end lost 7 bases, and 14 bases lay between the germline ends. From germline, CDR1 is LNHDA and CDR2 SQIVND (reference sequence). This CDR3 is 14 amino acids long. The CDR3 bases are TGTGCCAGTAGTCCACAGGTCCTGGGTGAAAAACTGTTTTTT. This encodes CASSPQVLGEKLFF.

The rearrangement joins TRBV6-4 to TRBJ1-5, with no clear D. Germline CDR1 reads MRHNA; CDR2 reads SNTAGT. CDR3 length equals 13 residues. V lost 4 bases and J lost 7, with 11 bases in between. CDR3 bases: TGTGCCAGCAGTGGATCTCCCGACCAGCCCCAGCATTTT. As protein: CASSGSPDQPQHF.

This clone appeared a few times. V is TRBV9 and J is TRBJ2-7; D is ambiguous. The length of the CDR3 is 12 residues. V was trimmed by 7 bases and J by 2 bases, leaving 10 bases between them. CDR1 SGDLS and CDR2 YYNGEE come from the germline V gene. CDR3 sequence (DNA): TGTGCCAGCGGTGGGGTTACCTACGAGCAGTACTTC. As protein: CASGGVTYEQYF.

The chain links TRBV5-6 to TRBJ1-5; D gene uncertain. CDR1 is SGHDT and CDR2 is YYEEEE in the germline V gene. The CDR3 totals 14 residues. Trimming took off 2 bases at V and 6 bases at J, with 12 bases between the two ends. DNA for the CDR3: TGTGCCAGCAGCTTCGGGCTGTTGGGTCAGCCCCAGCATTTT. Amino acids: CASSFGLLGQPQHF. Together with reference TRBV5-6 and TRBJ1-5, the CDR3 gives the full variable domain: DAGVTQSPTHLIKTRGQQVTLRCSPKSGHDTVSWYQQALGQGPQFIFQYYEEEERQRGNFPDRFSGHQFPNYSSELNVNALLLGDSALYLCASSFGLLGQPQHFGDGTRLSIL.

The chain couples TRBV27 to TRBJ1-6; 7 bases are shared with TRBD1. Germline trimming cut 5 bases from V and 11 bases from J; bases unmatched to any gene: 6. From germline, CDR1 is MNHEY and CDR2 SMNVEV (reference sequence). The CDR3 contains 13 residues. CDR3 coding DNA: TGTGCCAGCAGTCAACAGGGGCGGACACCCCTCCACTTT. It yields the protein CASSQQGRTPLHF.

This clone turned up a few times. The V gene is TRBV7-9, the J gene TRBJ1-6; 7 nucleotides line up with TRBD1. J gave up 9 bases and V 5 bases, and 4 bases lay outside the gene matches. Germline V gives CDR1 SEHNR, CDR2 FQNEAQ (reference sequence). The CDR3 has 13 amino acids. The CDR3 DNA reads as TGTGCCAGCAGCCTACAGGGGTCTTCACCCCTCCACTTT. This gives the protein CASSLQGSSPLHF.

This chain links TRBV28 with TRBJ1-2, with D possibly being TRBD1 (5 bases). From germline, CDR1 is MDHEN and CDR2 SYDVKM. The CDR3 consists of 13 residues. The V gene lost 9 bases and the J gene lost 3 bases, with 14 bases spanning the gap. The chain's CDR3 is CASDHTGDYGYTF. CDR3 coding DNA: TGTGCCAGTGATCATACAGGTGACTATGGCTACACCTTC.

This clone was seen a handful of times. The gene calls are TRBV2 and TRBJ2-7; D gene ambiguous. Trimming removed 6 bases at V and 5 bases at J, with 14 bases between. The CDR3 is 13 residues long. Germline-derived CDR1 and CDR2 are SNHLY and FYNNEI. CDR3 sequence reads: CASSDLGFHEQYF. CDR3 DNA sequence: TGTGCCAGCAGCGACTTGGGCTTCCACGAGCAGTACTTC.